This T cell receptor beta chain was sequenced in a study of vaccination effects on CD4 cells after COVID-19. In the study overall: Post-vaccine specimens arrived a median 72 days past the second dose.

Germline V gene lookup returns CDR1 MDHEN and CDR2 SYDVKM. The CDR3 has 15 residues. Germline trimming cut 3 bases from V and 5 bases from J; bases unmatched to any gene: 5. Notes on this clone: Antigen: not known.

Assay: immunoSEQ multiplex PCR; the TCRdb copy retains only in-frame clones and omits some. Altogether 35,000 to 40,000 clones are present, approximately 82% being singletons, with the ten largest covering roughly 1.9%. Ahead of sequencing, the ViraFEST assay grew antigen-specific CD4+ T cells using viral peptide pools. Culturing for nine to ten days preceded CD4+ T cell isolation. Every participant took two doses of the BNT162b2 or mRNA-1273 vaccine. The receptor was isolated from a human donor who received a COVID-19 vaccine. Some clones in this sample may be carry-over from other donors' samples. The material sequenced was CD4+ T cells from PBMCs cultured with HCoV-NL63 spike peptides, taken after COVID-19 vaccination. This chain links TRBV28 with TRBJ1-5; 9 positions match TRBD1. Here the CDR3 reads CASSFPTGGDQPQHF. As DNA, the CDR3 is TGTGCCAGCAGTTTCCCGACAGGGGGGGATCAGCCCCAGCATTTT.